This T cell receptor beta chain originates from a study of cytomegalovirus exposure and HLA in healthy donors. The study, taken as a whole, reports: The majority of TCR sequences were rare, yet some public TCRs appeared in many donors.

Trimming removed 4 bases from V and 3 bases from J; junction bases left unmatched: 7. Per the germline V gene, CDR1 is SGDLS and CDR2 is YYNGEE. CDR3 size: 16 residues. Comments on this clone: Its antigen remains unknown.

The PCR used 60 Vbeta and 13 Jbeta primers. Assay used: immunoSEQ multiplex PCR; TCRdb lists only in-frame clones, some missing. Of some 150,000 clones in the sample, around 87% were seen once. The sample comprised PBMCs. The rearrangement uses TRBV9 and TRBJ2-1; 10 bases align to TRBD1. The source is a woman in her thirties in good health and CMV-seronegative. In nucleotides, the CDR3 is TGTGCCAGCAGCCCGCGGGACAGGGGTGACTACAATGAGCAGTTCTTC. Residues: CASSPRDRGDYNEQFF.